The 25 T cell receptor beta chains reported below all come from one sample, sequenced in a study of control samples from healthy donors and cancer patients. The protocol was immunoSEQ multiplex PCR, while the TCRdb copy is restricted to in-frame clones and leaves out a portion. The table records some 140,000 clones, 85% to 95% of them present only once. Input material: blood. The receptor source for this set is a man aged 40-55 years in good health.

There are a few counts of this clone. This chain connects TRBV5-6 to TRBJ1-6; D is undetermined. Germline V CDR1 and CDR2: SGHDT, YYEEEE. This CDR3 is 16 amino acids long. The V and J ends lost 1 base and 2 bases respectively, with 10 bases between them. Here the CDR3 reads CASSLRDNPYNSPLHF. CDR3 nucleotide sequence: TGTGCCAGCAGCTTGAGAGACAACCCCTATAATTCACCCCTCCACTTT.

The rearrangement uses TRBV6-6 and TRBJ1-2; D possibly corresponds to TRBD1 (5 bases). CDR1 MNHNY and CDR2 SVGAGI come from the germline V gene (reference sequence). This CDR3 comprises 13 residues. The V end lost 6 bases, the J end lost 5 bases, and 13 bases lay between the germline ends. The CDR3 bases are TGTGCCAGCAGGGACCCTGGGGGGTATGGCTACACCTTC. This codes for CASRDPGGYGYTF.

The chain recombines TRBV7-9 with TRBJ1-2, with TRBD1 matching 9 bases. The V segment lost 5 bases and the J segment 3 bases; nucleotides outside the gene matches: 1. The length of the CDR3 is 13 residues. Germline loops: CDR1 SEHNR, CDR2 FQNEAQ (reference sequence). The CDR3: CASSRDRDYGYTF. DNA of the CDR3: TGTGCCAGCAGCAGGGACAGGGACTATGGCTACACCTTC.

This CDR3 is CASSGTGNGYTF. The DNA of the CDR3 is TGTGCCAGCTCCGGGACAGGGAATGGCTACACCTTC. The chain couples TRBV18 to TRBJ1-2; TRBD1 matches 9 bases. The J segment lost 6 bases and the V segment lost 6 bases, leaving 2 bases of the junction unmatched. This CDR3 region has 12 residues. CDR1 KGHSH and CDR2 LQKENI come from the germline V gene.

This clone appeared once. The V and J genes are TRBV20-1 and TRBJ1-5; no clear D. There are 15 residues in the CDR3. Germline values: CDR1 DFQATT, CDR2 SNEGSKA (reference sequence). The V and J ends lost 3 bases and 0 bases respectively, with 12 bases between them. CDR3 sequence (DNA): TGCAGTGCTAGTAGCAGGAGAAATAGCAATCAGCCCCAGCATTTT. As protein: CSASSRRNSNQPQHF.

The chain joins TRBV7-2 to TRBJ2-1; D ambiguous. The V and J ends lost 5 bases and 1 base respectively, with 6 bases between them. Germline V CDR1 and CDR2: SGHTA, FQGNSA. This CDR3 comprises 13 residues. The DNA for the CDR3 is TGTGCCAGCAGCCCCACATCCTACAATGAGCAGTTCTTC. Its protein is CASSPTSYNEQFF.

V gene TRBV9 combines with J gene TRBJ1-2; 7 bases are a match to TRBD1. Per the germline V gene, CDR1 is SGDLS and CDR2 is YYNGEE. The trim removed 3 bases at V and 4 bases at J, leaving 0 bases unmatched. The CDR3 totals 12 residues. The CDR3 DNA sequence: TGTGCCAGCAGCGGGGACAGCTATGGCTACACCTTC. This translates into CASSGDSYGYTF.

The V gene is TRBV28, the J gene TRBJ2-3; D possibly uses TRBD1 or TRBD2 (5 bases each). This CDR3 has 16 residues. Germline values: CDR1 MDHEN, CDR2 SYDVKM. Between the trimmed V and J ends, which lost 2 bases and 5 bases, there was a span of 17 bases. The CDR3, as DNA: TGTGCCAGCAGTTTACCGGGGACGTTTTTGAAAGATACGCAGTATTTT. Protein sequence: CASSLPGTFLKDTQYF.

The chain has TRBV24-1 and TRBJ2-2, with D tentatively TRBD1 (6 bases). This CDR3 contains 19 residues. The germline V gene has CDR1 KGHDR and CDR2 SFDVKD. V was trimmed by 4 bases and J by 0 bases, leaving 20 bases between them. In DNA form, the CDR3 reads TGTGCCACCAGTGACACGACAGGACGCGAACCGTCGAACACCGGGGAGCTGTTTTTT. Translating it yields CATSDTTGREPSNTGELFF.

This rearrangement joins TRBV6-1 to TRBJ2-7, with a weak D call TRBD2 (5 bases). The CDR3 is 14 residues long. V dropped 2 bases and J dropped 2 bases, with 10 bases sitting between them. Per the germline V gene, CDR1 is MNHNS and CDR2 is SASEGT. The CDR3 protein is CASSEPGGTYEQYF. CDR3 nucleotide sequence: TGTGCCAGCAGTGAACCTGGAGGAACCTACGAGCAGTACTTC.

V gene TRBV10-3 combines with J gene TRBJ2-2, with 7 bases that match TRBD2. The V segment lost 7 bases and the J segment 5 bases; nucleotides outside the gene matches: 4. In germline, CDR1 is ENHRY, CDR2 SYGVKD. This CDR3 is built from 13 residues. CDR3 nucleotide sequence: TGTGCCATCACCGGGACTAATACCGGGGAGCTGTTTTTT. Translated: CAITGTNTGELFF.

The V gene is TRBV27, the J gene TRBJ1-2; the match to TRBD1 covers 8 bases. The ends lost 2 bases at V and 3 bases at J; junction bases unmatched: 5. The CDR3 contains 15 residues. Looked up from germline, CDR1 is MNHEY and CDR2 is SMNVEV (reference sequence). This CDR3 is CASSLRAGGYYGYTF. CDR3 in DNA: TGTGCCAGCAGTTTACGGGCAGGGGGCTACTATGGCTACACCTTC.

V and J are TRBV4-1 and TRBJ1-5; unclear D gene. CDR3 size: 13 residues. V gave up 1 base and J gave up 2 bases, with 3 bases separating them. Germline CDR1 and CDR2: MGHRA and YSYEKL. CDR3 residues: CASSQVRNQPQHF. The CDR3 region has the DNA TGCGCCAGCAGCCAAGTGCGCAATCAGCCCCAGCATTTT.

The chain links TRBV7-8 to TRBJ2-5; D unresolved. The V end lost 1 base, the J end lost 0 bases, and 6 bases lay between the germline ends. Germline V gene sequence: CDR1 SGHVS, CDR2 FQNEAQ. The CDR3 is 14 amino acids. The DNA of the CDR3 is TGTGCCAGCAGCTTAGGGCTAGACCAAGAGACCCAGTACTTC. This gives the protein CASSLGLDQETQYF. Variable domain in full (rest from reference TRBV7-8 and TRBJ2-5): GAGVSQSPRYKVAKRGQDVALRCDPISGHVSLFWYQQALGQGPEFLTYFQNEAQLDKSGLPSDRFFAERPEGSVSTLKIQRTQQEDSAVYLCASSLGLDQETQYFGPGTRLLVL.

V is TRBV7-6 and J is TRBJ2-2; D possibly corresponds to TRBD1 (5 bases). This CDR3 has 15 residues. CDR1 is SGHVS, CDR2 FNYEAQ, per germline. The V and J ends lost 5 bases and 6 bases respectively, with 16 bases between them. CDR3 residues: CASSPDPGYSGELFF. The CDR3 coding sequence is TGTGCCAGCAGCCCCGACCCAGGGTACTCCGGGGAGCTGTTTTTT.

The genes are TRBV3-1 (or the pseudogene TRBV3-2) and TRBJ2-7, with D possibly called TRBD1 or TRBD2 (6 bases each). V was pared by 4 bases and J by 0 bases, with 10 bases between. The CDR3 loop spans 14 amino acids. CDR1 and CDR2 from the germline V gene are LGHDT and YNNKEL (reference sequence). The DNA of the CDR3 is TGTGCCAGCAGCCGAGGGGGGAGCTCCTACGAGCAGTACTTC. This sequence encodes CASSRGGSSYEQYF.

CDR3 loop: CASSVGVEGYTF. The CDR3 DNA follows: TGTGCCAGCAGTGTGGGGGTAGAGGGCTACACCTTC. This sequence joins TRBV2 and TRBJ1-2, with D maybe TRBD1 (5 bases). The germline CDR1 and CDR2 sequences are SNHLY and FYNNEI. CDR3 length: 12 residues. Trimming took off 4 bases at V and 8 bases at J, with 11 bases between the two ends.

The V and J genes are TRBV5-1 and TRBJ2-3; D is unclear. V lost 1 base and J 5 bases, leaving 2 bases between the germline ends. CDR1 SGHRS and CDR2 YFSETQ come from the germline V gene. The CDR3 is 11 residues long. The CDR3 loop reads CASSLRDTQYF. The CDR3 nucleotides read TGCGCCAGCAGCTTGAGAGATACGCAGTATTTT.

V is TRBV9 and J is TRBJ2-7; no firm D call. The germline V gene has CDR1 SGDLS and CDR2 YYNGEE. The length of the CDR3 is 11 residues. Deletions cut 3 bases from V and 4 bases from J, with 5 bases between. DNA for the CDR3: TGTGCCAGCAGCGCTGGGTACGAGCAGTACTTC. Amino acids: CASSAGYEQYF.

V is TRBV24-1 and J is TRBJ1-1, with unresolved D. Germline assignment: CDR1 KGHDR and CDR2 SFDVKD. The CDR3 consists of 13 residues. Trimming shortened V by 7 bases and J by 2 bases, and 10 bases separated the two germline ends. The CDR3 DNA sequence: TGTGCCACCAGGAAGGACGGAAACACTGAAGCTTTCTTT. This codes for CATRKDGNTEAFF.

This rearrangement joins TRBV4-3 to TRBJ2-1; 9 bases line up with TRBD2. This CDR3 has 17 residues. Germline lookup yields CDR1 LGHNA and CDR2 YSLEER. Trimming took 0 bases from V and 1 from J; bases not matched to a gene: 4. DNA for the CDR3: TGCGCCAGCAGCCAAGACCTAGCGGGGCCTTCCTACAATGAGCAGTTCTTC. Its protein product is CASSQDLAGPSYNEQFF.

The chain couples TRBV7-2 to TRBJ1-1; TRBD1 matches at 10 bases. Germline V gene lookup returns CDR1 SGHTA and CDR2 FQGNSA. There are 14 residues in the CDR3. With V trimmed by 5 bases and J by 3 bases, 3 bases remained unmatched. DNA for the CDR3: TGTGCCAGCAGCCGGGACAGGGGTGACACTGAAGCTTTCTTT. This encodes CASSRDRGDTEAFF.

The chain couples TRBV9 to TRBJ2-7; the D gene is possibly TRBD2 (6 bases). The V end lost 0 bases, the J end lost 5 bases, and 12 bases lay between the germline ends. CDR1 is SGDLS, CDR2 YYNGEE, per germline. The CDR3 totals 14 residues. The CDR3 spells CASSVEQWRDEQYF. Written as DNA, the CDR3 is TGTGCCAGCAGCGTAGAACAGTGGAGGGACGAGCAGTACTTC.

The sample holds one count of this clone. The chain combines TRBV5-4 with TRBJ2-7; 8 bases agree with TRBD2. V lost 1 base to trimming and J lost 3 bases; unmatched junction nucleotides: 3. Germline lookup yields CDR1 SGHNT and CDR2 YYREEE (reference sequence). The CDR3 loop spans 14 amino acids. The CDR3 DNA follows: TGTGCCAGCAGCTTGTTGGCGGGGGGCTACGAGCAGTACTTC. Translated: CASSLLAGGYEQYF.

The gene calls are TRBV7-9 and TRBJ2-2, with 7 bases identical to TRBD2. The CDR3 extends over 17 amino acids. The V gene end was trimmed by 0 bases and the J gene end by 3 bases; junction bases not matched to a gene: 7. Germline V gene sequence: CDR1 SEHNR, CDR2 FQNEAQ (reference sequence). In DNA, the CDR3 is TGTGCCAGCAGCTTAGCGCTGAGTAGCGGGTACACCGGGGAGCTGTTTTTT. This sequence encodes CASSLALSSGYTGELFF.